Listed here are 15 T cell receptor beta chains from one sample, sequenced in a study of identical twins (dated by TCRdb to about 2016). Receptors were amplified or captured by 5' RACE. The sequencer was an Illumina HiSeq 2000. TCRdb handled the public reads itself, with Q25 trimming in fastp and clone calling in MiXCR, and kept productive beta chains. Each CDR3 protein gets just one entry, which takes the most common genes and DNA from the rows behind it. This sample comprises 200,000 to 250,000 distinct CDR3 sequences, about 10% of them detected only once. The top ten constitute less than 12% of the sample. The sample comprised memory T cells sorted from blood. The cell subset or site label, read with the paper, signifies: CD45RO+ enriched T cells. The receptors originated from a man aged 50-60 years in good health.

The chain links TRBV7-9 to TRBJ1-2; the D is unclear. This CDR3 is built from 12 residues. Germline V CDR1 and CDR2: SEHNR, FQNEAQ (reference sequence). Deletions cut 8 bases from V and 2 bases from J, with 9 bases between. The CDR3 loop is CASARINYGYTF. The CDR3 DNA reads TGTGCCAGCGCGCGAATCAACTATGGCTACACCTTC.

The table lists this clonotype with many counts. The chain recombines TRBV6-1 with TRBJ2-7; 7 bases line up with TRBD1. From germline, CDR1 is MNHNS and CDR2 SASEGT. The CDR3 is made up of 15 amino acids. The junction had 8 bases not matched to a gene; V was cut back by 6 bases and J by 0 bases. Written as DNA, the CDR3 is TGTGCCAGCAGGAAACGACAGGGTGACTCCTACGAGCAGTACTTC. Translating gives CASRKRQGDSYEQYF.

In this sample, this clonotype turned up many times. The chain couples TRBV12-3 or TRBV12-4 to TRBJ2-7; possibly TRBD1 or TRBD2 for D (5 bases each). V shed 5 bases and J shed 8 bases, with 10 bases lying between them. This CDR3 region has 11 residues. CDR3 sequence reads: CASSAGSQQYF. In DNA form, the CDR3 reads TGTGCCAGCAGTGCAGGGAGTCAGCAGTACTTC.

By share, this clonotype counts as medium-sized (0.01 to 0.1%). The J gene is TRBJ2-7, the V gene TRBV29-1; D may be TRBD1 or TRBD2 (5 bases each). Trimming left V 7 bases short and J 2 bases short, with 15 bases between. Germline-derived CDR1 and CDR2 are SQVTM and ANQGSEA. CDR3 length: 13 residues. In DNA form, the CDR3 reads TGCAGCGCCGAGACAGACTACACCTACGAGCAGTACTTC. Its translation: CSAETDYTYEQYF.

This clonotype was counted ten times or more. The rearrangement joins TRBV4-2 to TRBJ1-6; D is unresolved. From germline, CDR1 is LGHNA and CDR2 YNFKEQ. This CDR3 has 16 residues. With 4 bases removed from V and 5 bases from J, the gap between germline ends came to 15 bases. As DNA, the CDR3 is TGTGCCAGCAGCCCGTTGGACCCAAAGGATAATTCACCCCTCCACTTT. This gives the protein CASSPLDPKDNSPLHF.

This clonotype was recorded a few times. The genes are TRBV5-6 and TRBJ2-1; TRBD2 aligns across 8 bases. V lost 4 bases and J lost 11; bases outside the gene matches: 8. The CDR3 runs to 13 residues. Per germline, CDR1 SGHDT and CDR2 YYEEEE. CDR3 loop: CASSPGGVQKQFF. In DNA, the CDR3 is TGTGCCAGCAGCCCGGGGGGGGTCCAAAAGCAGTTCTTC.

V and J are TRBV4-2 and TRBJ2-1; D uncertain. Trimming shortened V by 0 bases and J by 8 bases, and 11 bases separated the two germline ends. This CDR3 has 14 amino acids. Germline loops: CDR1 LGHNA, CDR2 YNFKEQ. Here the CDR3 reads CASSQERVSDEQFF. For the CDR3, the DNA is TGTGCCAGCAGCCAAGAAAGAGTTTCTGATGAGCAGTTCTTC.

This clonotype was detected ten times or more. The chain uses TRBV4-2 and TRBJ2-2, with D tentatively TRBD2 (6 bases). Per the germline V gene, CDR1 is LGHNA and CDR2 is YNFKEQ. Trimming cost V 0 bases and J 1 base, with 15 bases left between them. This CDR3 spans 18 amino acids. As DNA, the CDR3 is TGTGCCAGCAGCCAAGATAGGGTGGGGGGATGGAACACCGGGGAGCTGTTTTTT. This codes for CASSQDRVGGWNTGELFF.

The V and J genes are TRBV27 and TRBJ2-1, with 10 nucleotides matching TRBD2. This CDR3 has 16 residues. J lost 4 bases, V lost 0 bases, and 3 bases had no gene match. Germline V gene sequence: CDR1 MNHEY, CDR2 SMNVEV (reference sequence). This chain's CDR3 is CASSLSERGGYNEQFF. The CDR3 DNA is TGTGCCAGCAGTTTATCCGAGCGGGGGGGGTACAATGAGCAGTTCTTC.

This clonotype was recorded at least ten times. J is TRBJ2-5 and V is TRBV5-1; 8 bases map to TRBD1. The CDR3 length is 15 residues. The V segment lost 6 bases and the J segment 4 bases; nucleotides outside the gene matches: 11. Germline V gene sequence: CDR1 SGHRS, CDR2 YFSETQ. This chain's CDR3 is CASKPMTGVAETQYF. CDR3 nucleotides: TGCGCCAGCAAACCTATGACAGGGGTGGCAGAGACCCAGTACTTC.

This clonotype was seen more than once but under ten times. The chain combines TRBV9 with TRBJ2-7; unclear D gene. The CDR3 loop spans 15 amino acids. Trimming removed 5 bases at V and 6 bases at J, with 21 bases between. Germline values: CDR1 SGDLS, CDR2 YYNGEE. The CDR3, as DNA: TGTGCCAGCAGTATTGAGGCGCAAAGAGGAGTCGAGCAGTACTTC. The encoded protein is CASSIEAQRGVEQYF.

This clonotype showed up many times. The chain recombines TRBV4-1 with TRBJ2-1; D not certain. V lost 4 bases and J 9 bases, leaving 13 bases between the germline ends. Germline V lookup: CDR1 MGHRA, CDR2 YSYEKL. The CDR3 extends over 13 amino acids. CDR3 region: CASSLALVTEQFF. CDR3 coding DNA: TGCGCCAGCAGCCTCGCCCTAGTTACTGAGCAGTTCTTC.

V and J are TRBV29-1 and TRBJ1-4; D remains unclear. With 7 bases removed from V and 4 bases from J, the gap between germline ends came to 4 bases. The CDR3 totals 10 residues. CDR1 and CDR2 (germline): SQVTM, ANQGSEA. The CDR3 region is CSARNEKLFF. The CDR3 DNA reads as TGCAGCGCCCGTAATGAAAAACTGTTTTTT.

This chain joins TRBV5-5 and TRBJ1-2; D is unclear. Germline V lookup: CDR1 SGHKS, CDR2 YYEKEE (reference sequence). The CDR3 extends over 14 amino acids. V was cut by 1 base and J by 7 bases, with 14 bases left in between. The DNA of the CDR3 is TGTGCCAGCAGCTTGTACCTAGGACCGCCTGGCTACACCTTC. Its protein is CASSLYLGPPGYTF.

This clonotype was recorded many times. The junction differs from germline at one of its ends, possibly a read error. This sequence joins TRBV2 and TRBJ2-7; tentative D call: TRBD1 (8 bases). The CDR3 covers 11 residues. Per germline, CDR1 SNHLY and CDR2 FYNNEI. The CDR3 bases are TGTGCCAGCAGTGCAGGGGGCGGGAGCCTGTTC. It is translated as CASSAGGGSLF.